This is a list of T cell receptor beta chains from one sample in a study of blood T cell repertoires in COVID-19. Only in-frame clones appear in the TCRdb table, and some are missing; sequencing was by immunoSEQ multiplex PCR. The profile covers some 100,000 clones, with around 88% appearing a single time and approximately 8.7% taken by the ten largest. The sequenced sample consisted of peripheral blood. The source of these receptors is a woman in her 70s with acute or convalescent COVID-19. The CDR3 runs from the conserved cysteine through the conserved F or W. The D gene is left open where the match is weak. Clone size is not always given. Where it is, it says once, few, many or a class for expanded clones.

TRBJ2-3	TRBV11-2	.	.	CASSLYASTDTQYF	TGTGCCAGCAGCTTATACGCGAGCACAGATACGCAGTATTTT
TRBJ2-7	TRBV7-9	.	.	CASSSGTPPYEQYF	TGTGCCAGCAGTTCAGGGACTCCACCCTACGAGCAGTACTTC
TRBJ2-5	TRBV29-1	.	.	CSVEGVGGGTQYF	TGCAGCGTTGAAGGTGTGGGGGGTGGGACCCAGTACTTC
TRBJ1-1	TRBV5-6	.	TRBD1	CASSLGVYRGPDVSTEAFF	TGTGCCAGCAGCTTGGGGGTCTACAGGGGGCCCGACGTCTCCACTGAAGCTTTCTTT
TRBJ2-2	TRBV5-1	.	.	CASSFSLGDTGELFF	TGCGCCAGCAGTTTTTCCCTCGGGGACACCGGGGAGCTGTTTTTT
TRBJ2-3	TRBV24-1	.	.	CATSDSRHSTDTQYF	TGTGCCACCAGTGATTCGCGCCACAGCACAGATACGCAGTATTTT
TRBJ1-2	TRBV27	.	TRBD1	CASWDRVKGYTF	TGTGCCAGCTGGGACAGGGTTAAGGGCTACACCTTC
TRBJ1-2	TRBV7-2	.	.	CASSLVVHSGYGYTF	TGTGCCAGCAGCTTAGTCGTCCACTCAGGCTATGGCTACACCTTC
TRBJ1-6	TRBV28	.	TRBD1	CASSVRQGVGSPLHF	TGTGCCAGCAGTGTAAGACAGGGGGTGGGTTCACCCCTCCACTTT
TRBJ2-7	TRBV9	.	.	CASSPDLDEQYF	TGTGCCAGCAGCCCTGACTTGGACGAGCAGTACTTC
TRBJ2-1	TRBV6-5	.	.	CASSYSKYRGEQFF	TGTGCCAGCAGTTACTCGAAGTATCGCGGAGAGCAGTTCTTC
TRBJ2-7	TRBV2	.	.	CASTERESYEQYF	TGTGCCAGCACCGAGAGAGAAAGTTACGAGCAGTACTTC
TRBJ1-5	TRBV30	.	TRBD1	CAWGTGNNQPQHF	TGTGCCTGGGGGACAGGGAACAATCAGCCCCAGCATTTT
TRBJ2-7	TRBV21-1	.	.	CASKTSGTPRKYEQYF	TGTGCCAGCAAAACTAGCGGGACCCCCAGAAAATACGAGCAGTACTTC
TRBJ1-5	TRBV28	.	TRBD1	CASRGGQGNQPQHF	TGTGCCAGCAGGGGAGGACAGGGCAATCAGCCCCAGCATTTT
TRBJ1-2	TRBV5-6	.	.	CASSPGGANYGYTF	TGTGCCAGCAGCCCCGGAGGGGCTAACTATGGCTACACCTTC
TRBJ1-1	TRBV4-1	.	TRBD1	CASSPTTGSDTEAFF	TGCGCCAGCAGCCCGACGACAGGGTCGGACACTGAAGCTTTCTTT
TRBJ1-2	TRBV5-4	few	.	CASSLGHNGGYTF	TGTGCCAGCAGCTTGGGGCATAATGGTGGCTACACCTTC
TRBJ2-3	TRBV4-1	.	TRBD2	CASSQEYSGSRASYF	TGCGCCAGCAGCCAAGAATATAGCGGGAGCAGAGCGTCGTATTTT
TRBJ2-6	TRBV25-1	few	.	CASSGAEAGISGANVLTF	TGTGCCAGCAGTGGAGCAGAGGCGGGAATCTCTGGGGCCAACGTCCTGACTTTC
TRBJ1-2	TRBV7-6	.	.	CASSFSTESLDGYTF	TGTGCCAGCAGCTTCTCAACGGAGAGCCTGGATGGCTACACCTTC
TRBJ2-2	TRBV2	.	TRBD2	CASSDVAGGTGELFF	TGTGCCAGCAGTGACGTAGCGGGCGGCACCGGGGAGCTGTTTTTT
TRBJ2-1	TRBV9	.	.	CASSVSRGNEQFF	TGTGCCAGCAGCGTAAGCCGGGGTAATGAGCAGTTCTTC
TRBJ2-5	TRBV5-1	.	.	CASSHPREETQYF	TGCGCCAGCAGCCACCCAAGAGAAGAGACCCAGTACTTC
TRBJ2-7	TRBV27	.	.	CASSPNPTRSYEQYF	TGTGCCAGCAGTCCAAACCCGACTAGATCCTACGAGCAGTACTTC
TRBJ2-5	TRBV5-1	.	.	CASRSPQGFWSQETQYF	TGCGCCAGCAGATCCCCACAGGGTTTTTGGTCACAAGAGACCCAGTACTTC
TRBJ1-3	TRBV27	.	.	CASSPNTGPSSGNTIYF	TGTGCCAGCAGTCCGAACACAGGACCCAGCTCTGGAAACACCATATATTTT
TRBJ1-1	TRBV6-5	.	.	CASSKQEINTEAFF	TGTGCCAGCAGTAAACAGGAGATAAACACTGAAGCTTTCTTT
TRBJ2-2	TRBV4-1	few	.	CASTLTFEGARELFF	TGCGCCAGCACCTTGACCTTTGAGGGCGCCCGGGAGCTGTTTTTT
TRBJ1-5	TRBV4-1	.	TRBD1	CASSHQFDGQGNQPQHF	TGCGCCAGCAGCCACCAGTTTGATGGACAGGGCAATCAGCCCCAGCATTTT
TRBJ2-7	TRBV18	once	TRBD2	CASSPGLAGVTYEQYF	TGTGCCAGCTCCCCAGGACTAGCGGGCGTGACCTACGAGCAGTACTTC
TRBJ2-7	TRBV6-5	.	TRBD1	CASTGQGYEQYF	TGTGCCAGCACCGGACAGGGCTACGAGCAGTACTTC